This TCR beta chain derives from a study of blood T cell repertoires in COVID-19. Original handling: Nucleated cell number was recorded as an estimate derived from reference gene primer amplification. Here immunoSEQ multiplex PCR was the method, and the copy in TCRdb shows in-frame clones only, minus some. The V and J calls and clone size come from that table; D and trimming were worked out from the DNA. The profile shows some 250,000 clones, 85% to 90% of them singletons. The CDR3 totals 15 residues. The V gene's germline CDR1 is SGHRS and CDR2 YFSETQ. J was trimmed by 7 bases and V by 3 bases; bases with no gene match: 7.

Sequenced material: peripheral blood. The source is an older woman with COVID-19, enrolled during active disease. The J gene is TRBJ1-6, the V gene TRBV5-1; 7 bases agree with TRBD1. This CDR3 is CASSSMTGRNSPLHF. CDR3 DNA sequence: TGCGCCAGCAGCTCGATGACAGGGAGGAATTCACCCCTCCACTTT.